The subject of this entry is one T cell receptor beta chain. This sample includes further DNA sequences coding for the same CDR3. These data belong to a study of shared clonotypes between healthy human individuals. The table came from immunoSEQ multiplex PCR; TCRdb's copy has only in-frame clones and leaves some out. The data contain roughly 1.4 million clones, approximately 98.5% of them singletons. Trimming took 0 bases from V and 7 from J, leaving 1 base between them. Per germline, CDR1 ENHRY and CDR2 SYGVKD. The CDR3 loop spans 11 amino acids. The V gene is TRBV10-3, the J gene TRBJ2-1; D is ambiguous. This TCR came from a man younger than 45 in good health. The sequenced sample was naive CD4+ T cells sorted from blood. The sample's subset: CD45RA+ positively selected. CDR3 loop: CAISESNEQFF. The CDR3 DNA reads TGTGCCATCAGTGAGTCTAATGAGCAGTTCTTC.